The entry below gives a single T cell receptor (beta chain) sequence along with its context. Its target is not known. The sample is drawn from a study of T cell responses to AZD1222 COVID-19 vaccine. Broader study findings: Mapped onto spike, vaccine-associated CD4 TCRs spanned it and were dominant at 160-218 and 743-854.

Sequencing was performed with immunoSEQ multiplex PCR; in TCRdb, only in-frame clones are kept and a portion is missing. The sample has roughly 160,000 clones; roughly 92% are singletons. Germline V lookup: CDR1 LGHDT, CDR2 YNNKEL (reference sequence). Between the trimmed V and J ends, which lost 3 bases and 7 bases, there was a span of 1 base. The CDR3 covers 11 residues. The origin of this receptor is an adult in good health. This chain uses TRBV3-1 (or the pseudogene TRBV3-2) with TRBJ1-6; D gene unclear. The input for sequencing was peripheral blood, taken on day 0 of AZD1222 vaccination. CDR3 nucleotide sequence: TGTGCCAGCAGCCAGAATTCACCCCTCCACTTT. Its translation: CASSQNSPLHF.